This entry describes one T cell receptor beta chain. The data originate from a study of T cells in localized non-small cell lung cancer. The germline V gene encodes CDR1 SGHTS and CDR2 YDEGEE. There are 18 residues in the CDR3. J lost 7 bases, V lost 0 bases, and 15 bases had no gene match. Clones were sequenced by immunoSEQ multiplex PCR, and TCRdb holds only the in-frame ones, with some missing. This sample has about 41,000 clones; about 80% occur once, and the top ten carry 7.8%. This chain links TRBV5-8 with TRBJ2-1, with TRBD2 matching 8 bases. This clonotype originated in a man aged 40 to 70 with stage II lung adenocarcinoma. This material consisted of PBMCs, taken before any cancer treatment. This chain's CDR3 is CASSLGTGTRSWLNEQFF. DNA of the CDR3: TGTGCCAGCAGCTTGGGTACCGGGACTAGATCGTGGTTGAATGAGCAGTTCTTC.